This T cell receptor (beta chain) was sequenced during a study of T-cell memory formation after mild COVID-19. Study context: For the most part, TCR clusters were specific to one donor.

Germline V gives CDR1 SGHTA, CDR2 FQGNSA. Trimming cost V 5 bases and J 7 bases, with 12 bases left between them. CDR3 length: 13 amino acids. Study-wide results and limits: CD4+ contracting clones were mainly CM and EM; CD8+ ones, EMRA.

On this clonotype itself: The antigen is not known.

MiXCR, run by TCRdb on the 5' RACE reads, gives a single entry per CDR3 protein. Of about 200,000 distinct CDR3 sequences in the sample, 9.5% to 10% were seen once. The sample was PBMCs or a T cell subset sorted from them (not recorded which). The source of this sequence is a man younger than 30 who had mild COVID-19 (a few samples of this study predate the infection). Cell type and time point are not known. The chain links TRBV7-2 to TRBJ1-5; D possibly corresponds to TRBD1 (6 bases). CDR3 DNA sequence: TGTGCCAGCAGCGGGTCGGGGGCCCAGCCCCAGCATTTT. It is translated as CASSGSGAQPQHF.